Given below is one T cell receptor (beta chain) in context. Its target is unknown. Possible read error: a much larger clone is one base away. The V and J ends lost 3 bases and 9 bases, in that order; junction bases with no gene match: 6. Germline CDR1 SGDLS, CDR2 YYNGEE. This CDR3 spans 12 amino acids. Patients newly diagnosed with hyperthyroidism, under 2 months' duration, were aged 18 to 65, the study reports. The authors amplified TCR beta CDR3 regions, and they did so from RNA transcripts for repertoire sequencing. HTBI-primed first-round RT-PCR preceded second-round multiplex PCR. TCRdb analysed the multiplex PCR reads with MiXCR anew, one entry per CDR3 protein. The sample records over a million distinct CDR3 sequences, about 35% being singletons. This entry belongs to a study of Graves' ophthalmopathy and Graves' hyperthyroidism. Regarding the study as a whole: Blood shared most expanded thyroid clonotypes above 0.001 frequency. The model's ophthalmopathy progression predictions had roughly 69% sensitivity and approximately 72% specificity.

This clonotype originated in an adult man with Graves' hyperthyroidism. Sequenced material: peripheral blood or thyroid tissue (not recorded which). The chain couples TRBV9 to TRBJ2-7; 7 nucleotides align to TRBD1. Here the CDR3 reads CASSEQGRGQYF. The CDR3, as DNA: TGTGCCAGCAGCGAACAGGGGCGCGGGCAGTACTTC.